Presented here are 17 T cell receptor beta chains from one specimen sequenced in a study of persistence of HIV-infected CD4 T cells. This nonspecific control used anti-CD3/anti-CD28 bead stimulation of CD4+ T cells. Responding CD4+ T cells were sorted by upregulation of both CD40 ligand and CD69. This was the immunoSEQ version 4 assay in survey mode. Produced via immunoSEQ multiplex PCR; TCRdb's table is partial and in-frame only. The sample shows tens of thousands of clones, approximately 89% of them seen only once. Their antigens remain unidentified. This sample comprised CD4+ T cells sorted from PBMCs after 18-hour stimulation, obtained from a patient who received antiretroviral therapy. The receptor source for this set is an adult man with HIV who was CMV-seropositive.

This chain uses TRBV15 with TRBJ1-6; TRBD1 might be the D (6 bases). Per the germline V gene, CDR1 is LNHNV and CDR2 is YYDKDF (reference sequence). Deletions cut 1 base from V and 0 bases from J, with 10 bases between. The CDR3 contains 17 residues. DNA for the CDR3: TGTGCCACCAGCAGAGCCGGGACATACTCCTATAATTCACCCCTCCACTTT. It translates to CATSRAGTYSYNSPLHF.

The rearrangement joins TRBV5-1 to TRBJ2-7; possibly TRBD1 or TRBD2 for D (5 bases each). The CDR3 spans 15 residues. Germline CDR1 and CDR2: SGHRS and YFSETQ. V was trimmed by 3 bases and J by 5 bases, leaving 18 bases between them. Here the CDR3 reads CASSWGTTTLDEQYF. The CDR3 DNA reads as TGCGCCAGCAGCTGGGGGACCACTACTCTCGACGAGCAGTACTTC.

CDR3 residues: CASRAAGGPHNEQFF. The CDR3 DNA is TGTGCCAGCAGAGCAGCGGGGGGCCCCCACAATGAGCAGTTCTTC. This chain links TRBV6-5 with TRBJ2-1, with 9 bases matching TRBD2. CDR1 MNHEY and CDR2 SVGAGI come from the germline V gene. V dropped 6 bases and J dropped 5; count of bases not matched to a gene: 8. The CDR3 totals 15 residues.

V is TRBV6-5 and J is TRBJ1-6, with D possibly TRBD1 on 5 matching bases. CDR1 is MNHEY and CDR2 is SVGAGI in the germline V gene. Trimming took off 6 bases at V and 7 bases at J, with 16 bases between the two ends. The CDR3 has 15 residues. The CDR3 nucleotides read TGTGCCAGCAGGTCTTTGTCGGGGGGAAATTCACCCCTCCACTTT. The encoded protein is CASRSLSGGNSPLHF.

In DNA, the CDR3 is TGTGCCAGCAGTGACTCGTGTCCAGGGCCCAATCAGCCCCAGCATTTT. Its translation: CASSDSCPGPNQPQHF. The J gene is TRBJ1-5, the V gene TRBV6-4, with D perhaps TRBD1 (5 bases). The V end was cut by 0 bases, the J end by 3 bases, with 12 bases between. This CDR3 is built from 16 residues. CDR1 and CDR2 from the germline V gene are MRHNA and SNTAGT.

The chain employs TRBV19 and TRBJ1-2; D is ambiguous. This CDR3 has 14 residues. Germline CDR1 is LNHDA and CDR2 is SQIVND (reference sequence). The V and J ends lost 8 bases and 3 bases respectively, with 16 bases between them. DNA for the CDR3: TGTGCCAGTTCTTCACACCTCCAAGACTATGGCTACACCTTC. Translated, it gives CASSSHLQDYGYTF.

V usage is TRBV19 and J usage is TRBJ1-5, with D possibly matching TRBD1 (5 bases). Trimming left V 4 bases short and J 2 bases short, with 18 bases between. The CDR3 is 17 residues long. The germline gives CDR1 LNHDA, CDR2 SQIVND (reference sequence). Written as DNA, the CDR3 is TGTGCCAGTAGTACCACGTCTACCAGGGTAGGCAATCAGCCCCAGCATTTT. Protein product: CASSTTSTRVGNQPQHF.

V is TRBV7-2 and J is TRBJ2-7, with D perhaps being TRBD1 or TRBD2 (5 bases each). CDR3 size: 14 residues. The germline V gene has CDR1 SGHTA and CDR2 FQGNSA. V was cut by 5 bases and J by 3 bases, with 14 bases left in between. The CDR3 DNA reads as TGTGCCAGCAGCCAAGAGTGGGGGTACTACGAGCAGTACTTC. Translation: CASSQEWGYYEQYF.

This clone was counted a few times. This chain uses TRBV3-1 (or the pseudogene TRBV3-2) with TRBJ2-2; 7 positions match TRBD2. The CDR3 length is 13 residues. CDR1 and CDR2 (germline): LGHDT, YNNKEL (reference sequence). The trim removed 6 bases at V and 8 bases at J, leaving 6 bases unmatched. For the CDR3, the DNA is TGTGCCAGCAGACCTTGGGAGGGGGGGGAGCTGTTTTTT. Its translation is CASRPWEGGELFF.

The chain joins TRBV7-3 to TRBJ2-1; the match to TRBD2 covers 9 bases. After removal of 2 bases from V and 8 bases from J, the junction contained 19 bases not matched to a gene. There are 19 residues in the CDR3. Germline V gene data show CDR1 as SGHTA and CDR2 as FQGTGA. CDR3 amino acids: CASSLSGQKFFSGGDEQFF. The DNA of the CDR3 is TGTGCCAGCAGCTTATCGGGGCAGAAATTCTTTAGCGGGGGCGATGAGCAGTTCTTC.

The chain has TRBV2 and TRBJ2-3; TRBD2 aligns across 9 bases. This CDR3 contains 15 residues. V was pared by 3 bases and J by 5 bases, with 6 bases of the junction left unmatched. Per germline, CDR1 SNHLY and CDR2 FYNNEI. In DNA form, the CDR3 reads TGTGCCAGCAGTGACCGCGGGGGGGAGTTAGATACGCAGTATTTT. Its protein is CASSDRGGELDTQYF.

The rearrangement joins TRBV21-1 to TRBJ2-1; the DNA was not used to check the table's D call, TRBD1. TRBV21-1 is a known pseudogene. The CDR3 length is 10 residues. The CDR3 DNA reads TGTGCCGGGACAGGGAATGAGCAGTTCTTC. Encoded protein: CAGTGNEQFF.

The chain links TRBV9 to TRBJ2-5; 7 bases agree with TRBD1. The V gene end was trimmed by 6 bases and the J gene end by 2 bases; junction bases not matched to a gene: 4. CDR3 length equals 13 residues. Germline-derived CDR1 and CDR2 are SGDLS and YYNGEE. CDR3 protein: CASNRDSQETQYF. The CDR3 nucleotides are TGTGCCAGCAACCGGGACAGTCAAGAGACCCAGTACTTC.

This chain connects TRBV6-6 to TRBJ2-2; D ambiguous. The CDR3 has 16 amino acids. Germline CDR1 reads MNHNY; CDR2 reads SVGAGI (reference sequence). V shed 2 bases and J shed 0 bases, with 10 bases lying between them. CDR3 sequence reads: CASSYETIANTGELFF. The DNA for the CDR3 is TGTGCCAGCAGTTACGAGACCATCGCGAACACCGGGGAGCTGTTTTTT.

V is TRBV5-1 and J is TRBJ1-1; 7 bases map to TRBD1. The ends lost 7 bases at V and 1 base at J; junction bases unmatched: 7. The CDR3 contains 14 residues. Per germline, CDR1 SGHRS and CDR2 YFSETQ. The CDR3 coding sequence is TGCGCCAGCTACCAAGGGGGCAGGAACACTGAAGCTTTCTTT. Translating it yields CASYQGGRNTEAFF.

The rearrangement uses TRBV28 and TRBJ2-7; 7 bases agree with TRBD2. CDR3 size: 14 residues. Germline loops: CDR1 MDHEN, CDR2 SYDVKM. After removal of 7 bases from V and 2 bases from J, the junction contained 8 bases not matched to a gene. The CDR3 is CASIRGDAPYEQYF. CDR3 DNA sequence: TGTGCCAGCATACGGGGGGATGCCCCCTACGAGCAGTACTTC.

The V gene is TRBV11-2, the J gene TRBJ1-2; 7 bases fit TRBD1. After removal of 0 bases from V and 10 bases from J, the junction contained 11 bases not matched to a gene. The germline V gene encodes CDR1 SGHAT and CDR2 FQNNGV. The CDR3 extends over 15 amino acids. The CDR3 sequence: CASSLDLNRGIDYTF. In DNA form, the CDR3 reads TGTGCCAGCAGCTTAGATCTGAACAGGGGAATTGACTACACCTTC. The full variable domain, with the rest looked up from reference TRBV11-2 and TRBJ1-2, is EAGVAQSPRYKIIEKRQSVAFWCNPISGHATLYWYQQILGQGPKLLIQFQNNGVVDDSQLPKDRFSAERLKGVDSTLKIQPAKLEDSAVYLCASSLDLNRGIDYTFGSGTRLTVV.